The rows below give T cell receptor beta chains drawn from one sample of a study of CD8+ T cells in alopecia areata. Clones were sequenced by immunoSEQ multiplex PCR, and TCRdb holds only the in-frame ones, with some missing. The sample records 150,000 to 200,000 clones, about 60% being singletons. The starting material was CD8+ T cells sorted from blood, obtained at week 24, from a patient treated with tofacitinib. The source of these receptors is a human donor with alopecia areata. The CDR3 runs from the conserved cysteine through the conserved F or W. D genes are given only for firm matches. A row's size may be missing; if present it is once, few, many or a size class.

length: 16; D: -; V: TRBV29-1; size: few; J: TRBJ2-3; CDR3: CSVVNLDGPDTDTQYF; DNA: TGCAGCGTTGTTAATTTGGACGGACCAGACACAGATACGCAGTATTTT
length: 14; D: TRBD1; V: TRBV25-1; size: few; J: TRBJ1-1; CDR3: CASSLTGGSTEAFF; DNA: TGTGCCAGCAGTCTCACAGGGGGTAGCACTGAAGCTTTCTTT
length: 15; D: TRBD2; V: TRBV7-6; size: -; J: TRBJ2-3; CDR3: CASSLDSGGADTQYF; DNA: TGTGCCAGCAGCTTAGATAGCGGGGGGGCAGATACGCAGTATTTT
length: 13; D: -; V: TRBV6-5; size: -; J: TRBJ1-2; CDR3: CASSYMAGRGYTF; DNA: TGTGCCAGCAGTTACATGGCAGGCCGGGGCTACACCTTC
length: 16; D: TRBD1; V: TRBV5-6; size: -; J: TRBJ1-5; CDR3: CASSLGTDNSNQPQHF; DNA: TGTGCCAGCAGCCTTGGGACAGATAATAGCAATCAGCCCCAGCATTTT
length: 13; D: -; V: TRBV7-9; size: -; J: TRBJ2-5; CDR3: CASMGSSQETQYF; DNA: TGTGCCAGCATGGGGAGCAGCCAAGAGACCCAGTACTTC
length: 14; D: -; V: TRBV5-6; size: -; J: TRBJ2-3; CDR3: CASSKGQFTDTQYF; DNA: TGTGCCAGCAGCAAAGGACAGTTCACAGATACGCAGTATTTT
length: 11; D: TRBD1; V: TRBV2; size: -; J: TRBJ1-2; CDR3: CASPPGGGYTF; DNA: TGTGCCAGCCCGCCAGGGGGTGGCTACACCTTC
length: 16; D: -; V: TRBV18; size: -; J: TRBJ2-2; CDR3: CASSPEPGFRTGELFF; DNA: TGTGCCAGCTCACCTGAGCCTGGCTTTCGCACCGGGGAGCTGTTTTTT
length: 15; D: -; V: TRBV11-2; size: -; J: TRBJ2-3; CDR3: CASSLIDRITDTQYF; DNA: TGTGCCAGCAGCTTAATCGACAGGATAACGGATACGCAGTATTTT
length: 13; D: -; V: TRBV28; size: few; J: TRBJ1-2; CDR3: CASSPFSLRGYTF; DNA: TGTGCCAGCAGCCCCTTTTCTTTGCGTGGCTACACCTTC
length: 15; D: -; V: TRBV5-1; size: -; J: TRBJ1-4; CDR3: CASSFVGRGNEKLFF; DNA: TGCGCCAGCAGCTTTGTTGGCAGGGGAAATGAAAAACTGTTTTTT
length: 14; D: TRBD1; V: TRBV27; size: -; J: TRBJ1-2; CDR3: CASSGTGRRGGYTF; DNA: TGTGCCAGCAGCGGGACAGGGAGGCGGGGTGGCTACACCTTC
length: 13; D: -; V: TRBV13; size: -; J: TRBJ2-5; CDR3: CASSLWGEETQYF; DNA: TGTGCCAGCAGCTTATGGGGAGAAGAGACCCAGTACTTC
length: 13; D: -; V: TRBV30; size: -; J: TRBJ1-2; CDR3: CAWMAGSFYGYTF; DNA: TGTGCCTGGATGGCAGGGTCCTTCTATGGCTACACCTTC
length: 15; D: TRBD1; V: TRBV6-6; size: -; J: TRBJ2-3; CDR3: CASSATGSHRGTQYF; DNA: TGTGCCAGCAGTGCGACAGGGAGTCATAGGGGTACGCAGTATTTT
length: 14; D: -; V: TRBV6-1; size: -; J: TRBJ2-5; CDR3: CASSESPARETQYF; DNA: TGTGCCAGCAGTGAAAGCCCCGCGAGGGAGACCCAGTACTTC
length: 18; D: -; V: TRBV29-1; size: few; J: TRBJ2-6; CDR3: CSVEDLGYDPSGANVLTF; DNA: TGCAGCGTTGAAGACTTGGGCTACGACCCCTCTGGGGCCAACGTCCTGACTTTC
length: 10; D: -; V: TRBV29-1; size: -; J: TRBJ2-5; CDR3: CSVDGETQYF; DNA: TGCAGCGTTGATGGAGAGACCCAGTACTTC
length: 16; D: TRBD2; V: TRBV5-6; size: -; J: TRBJ2-5; CDR3: CASSFVTSGDRETQYF; DNA: TGTGCCAGCAGCTTCGTGACTAGCGGGGACCGGGAGACCCAGTACTTC
length: 15; D: -; V: TRBV6-6; size: few; J: TRBJ2-1; CDR3: CASSYSARIQVEQFF; DNA: TGTGCCAGCAGTTACAGTGCCAGGATCCAGGTTGAGCAGTTCTTC
length: 17; D: -; V: TRBV7-2; size: -; J: TRBJ2-2; CDR3: CASSWLGRGQSTGELFF; DNA: TGTGCCAGCAGCTGGCTAGGGCGGGGGCAGTCCACCGGGGAGCTGTTTTTT
length: 16; D: TRBD1; V: TRBV30; size: -; J: TRBJ2-5; CDR3: CAWKTGTGETQETQYF; DNA: TGTGCCTGGAAGACAGGGACAGGGGAAACCCAAGAGACCCAGTACTTC
length: 15; D: TRBD1; V: TRBV6-5; size: few; J: TRBJ2-6; CDR3: CASRRDRGRANVLTF; DNA: TGTGCCAGCAGACGAGACAGGGGCCGGGCCAACGTCCTGACTTTC
length: 12; D: -; V: TRBV25-1; size: few; J: TRBJ2-5; CDR3: CATSVRQETQYF; DNA: TGTGCCACCTCCGTGCGGCAAGAGACCCAGTACTTC
length: 13; D: TRBD2; V: TRBV2; size: -; J: TRBJ2-5; CDR3: CASIGTSAETQYF; DNA: TGTGCCAGCATCGGGACTAGCGCAGAGACCCAGTACTTC
length: 11; D: -; V: TRBV5-1; size: -; J: TRBJ2-2; CDR3: CASRDTGELFF; DNA: TGCGCCAGCAGGGACACCGGGGAGCTGTTTTTT
length: 15; D: -; V: TRBV5-6; size: -; J: TRBJ1-2; CDR3: CASSPKRARGYGYTF; DNA: TGTGCCAGCAGCCCCAAGAGGGCGCGGGGATATGGCTACACCTTC
length: 15; D: -; V: TRBV11-2; size: -; J: TRBJ2-7; CDR3: CASSFIAAKKGEQYF; DNA: TGTGCCAGCAGCTTTATTGCGGCCAAAAAGGGGGAGCAGTACTTC
length: 12; D: -; V: TRBV30; size: once; J: TRBJ2-7; CDR3: CAWKDSSYEQYF; DNA: TGTGCCTGGAAGGATAGCTCCTACGAGCAGTACTTC
length: 14; D: -; V: TRBV6-5; size: few; J: TRBJ2-1; CDR3: CASSYDSGGDEQFF; DNA: TGTGCCAGCAGTTACGATTCCGGTGGCGATGAGCAGTTCTTC
length: 16; D: TRBD1; V: TRBV13; size: few; J: TRBJ2-5; CDR3: CASSTKDRVQQETQYF; DNA: TGTGCCAGCAGCACAAAGGACAGGGTGCAACAAGAGACCCAGTACTTC
length: 17; D: TRBD1; V: TRBV23-1; size: -; J: TRBJ1-6; CDR3: CASSHTSDRRLTSPLHF; DNA: TGCGCCAGCAGTCACACCTCGGACAGGCGATTAACTTCACCCCTCCACTTT
length: 14; D: TRBD1; V: TRBV30; size: -; J: TRBJ2-7; CDR3: CAWTVRQGAGEQYF; DNA: TGTGCCTGGACAGTCCGGCAGGGGGCAGGGGAGCAGTACTTC
length: 17; D: -; V: TRBV4-2; size: -; J: TRBJ2-2; CDR3: CASSQRPLGAGTGELFF; DNA: TGTGCCAGCAGCCAAAGACCTTTGGGCGCTGGCACCGGGGAGCTGTTTTTT
length: 16; D: -; V: TRBV9; size: -; J: TRBJ1-2; CDR3: CASSVAGAGGNYGYTF; DNA: TGTGCCAGCAGCGTAGCGGGGGCTGGGGGAAACTATGGCTACACCTTC
length: 16; D: TRBD2; V: TRBV28; size: -; J: TRBJ2-7; CDR3: CASSPTGTSGFYEQYF; DNA: TGTGCCAGCAGTCCCACCGGGACTAGCGGTTTCTACGAGCAGTACTTC
length: 15; D: -; V: TRBV25-1; size: -; J: TRBJ2-2; CDR3: CASSDWTVNTGELFF; DNA: TGTGCCAGCAGTGACTGGACCGTGAACACCGGGGAGCTGTTTTTT
length: 13; D: -; V: TRBV2; size: -; J: TRBJ1-1; CDR3: CASSEGTFTEAFF; DNA: TGTGCCAGCAGTGAAGGCACATTCACTGAAGCTTTCTTT
length: 12; D: TRBD1; V: TRBV30; size: -; J: TRBJ1-2; CDR3: CAWKGQGHGYTF; DNA: TGTGCCTGGAAGGGACAGGGCCATGGCTACACCTTC
length: 16; D: -; V: TRBV5-1; size: few; J: TRBJ2-3; CDR3: CASRSRPEPSTDTQYF; DNA: TGCGCCAGCAGGAGTCGGCCCGAACCCAGCACAGATACGCAGTATTTT
length: 15; D: -; V: TRBV7-2; size: -; J: TRBJ2-5; CDR3: CASSLAGGTQETQYF; DNA: TGTGCCAGCAGCTTAGCGGGGGGTACTCAAGAGACCCAGTACTTC
length: 15; D: -; V: TRBV19; size: -; J: TRBJ2-7; CDR3: CASSWDGGSSYEQYF; DNA: TGTGCCAGTAGTTGGGACGGAGGAAGCTCCTACGAGCAGTACTTC
length: 15; D: -; V: TRBV2; size: -; J: TRBJ2-7; CDR3: CASSEFTGSSYEQYF; DNA: TGTGCCAGCAGTGAATTTACAGGGAGCTCCTACGAGCAGTACTTC
length: 12; D: TRBD1; V: TRBV18; size: -; J: TRBJ2-1; CDR3: CASSPGGGEQFF; DNA: TGTGCCAGCTCGCCAGGGGGCGGTGAGCAGTTCTTC
length: 14; D: -; V: TRBV27; size: -; J: TRBJ2-2; CDR3: CASSLLANTGELFF; DNA: TGTGCCAGCAGTTTATTAGCGAACACCGGGGAGCTGTTTTTT